This T cell receptor beta chain derives from a study of CXCR3-negative and CXCR3-positive naive CD8 T cells. Naive CD8+ T cells carried a CD45RO-CCR7+CD27+CD95- phenotype. Germline-derived CDR1 and CDR2 are DFQATT and SNEGSKA (reference sequence). The CDR3 covers 11 residues. Regarding this clonotype: Antigen: not known.

UMI labels and 5' RACE were used to prepare the TRB cDNA libraries. No DNA is given; TCRdb re-called the 5' RACE reads and lists each CDR3 protein once. This sample's table has about 58,000 distinct CDR3 sequences. Overall study results and limits: The naive subsets expressed comparable surface CD5, and the authors inferred TCR strength from TRB CDR3 properties. Whereas both naive subsets had comparably high diversity, memory CD8+ cells had much lower diversity.

The sample comprised naive CXCR3- CD8+ T cells from blood. Subset of the sample: CD45RO-CCR7+CD27+CD95- naive CD8+ T cells lacking CXCR3 (TNR3-). The TCR was taken from a human donor in good health. Some clones in this sample may be carry-over from other donors' samples. The gene calls are TRBV20-1 and TRBJ1-4. CDR3 in amino acids: CSARDREKLFF.